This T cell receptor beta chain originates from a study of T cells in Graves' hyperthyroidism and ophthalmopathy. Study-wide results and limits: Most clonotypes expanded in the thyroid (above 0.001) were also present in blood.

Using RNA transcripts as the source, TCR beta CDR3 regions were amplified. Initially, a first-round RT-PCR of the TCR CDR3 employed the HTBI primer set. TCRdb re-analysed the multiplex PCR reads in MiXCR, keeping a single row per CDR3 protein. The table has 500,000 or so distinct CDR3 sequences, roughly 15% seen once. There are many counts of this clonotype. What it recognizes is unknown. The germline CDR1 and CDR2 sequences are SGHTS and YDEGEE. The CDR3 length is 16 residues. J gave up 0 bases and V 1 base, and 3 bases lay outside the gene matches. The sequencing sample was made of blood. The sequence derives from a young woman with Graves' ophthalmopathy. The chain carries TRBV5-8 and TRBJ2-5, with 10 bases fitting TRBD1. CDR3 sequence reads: CASSLPGTGDQETQYF. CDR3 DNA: TGTGCCAGCAGCTTGCCGGGGACAGGGGACCAAGAGACCCAGTACTTC.